What follows are 14 T cell receptor beta chains derived from one specimen sequenced in a study of cytomegalovirus exposure and HLA in healthy donors. With 60 Vbeta and 13 Jbeta primers, the PCR was carried out. The table came from immunoSEQ multiplex PCR; TCRdb's copy has only in-frame clones and leaves some out. The table lists 150,000 to 200,000 clones, almost 85% of them singletons, with 0.25% to 0.3% in the top ten. Sequencing was done on a sample of PBMCs. These receptors all come from a boy younger than 18 in good health and CMV-seronegative.

In its sample, this clone was seen once. The chain combines TRBV9 with TRBJ2-2; perhaps TRBD2 as D (6 bases). The CDR3 consists of 15 residues. In germline, CDR1 is SGDLS, CDR2 YYNGEE. Deletions cut 1 base from V and 3 bases from J, with 10 bases between. CDR3 protein: CASSVTSRYTGELFF. CDR3 in DNA: TGTGCCAGCAGCGTAACTAGCAGATACACCGGGGAGCTGTTTTTT.

About this clone itself: Other nucleotide sequences in the sample specify the same CDR3. The J gene is TRBJ2-7, the V gene TRBV5-1; 9 bases agree with TRBD1. The CDR3 spans 14 residues. CDR1 SGHRS and CDR2 YFSETQ come from the germline V gene. V lost 0 bases, J lost 4 bases, and 2 bases stayed unmatched. In DNA form, the CDR3 reads TGCGCCAGCAGCTTGGAGGGACAGGGTTACGAGCAGTACTTC. Residues: CASSLEGQGYEQYF. The full variable domain, completed using reference TRBV5-1 and TRBJ2-7, is KAGVTQTPRYLIKTRGQQVTLSCSPISGHRSVSWYQQTPGQGLQFLFEYFSETQRNKGNFPGRFSGRQFSNSRSEMNVSTLELGDSALYLCASSLEGQGYEQYFGPGTRLTVT.

The rearrangement joins TRBV7-2 to TRBJ2-3; 7 bases map to TRBD2. This CDR3 is 16 amino acids long. Germline lookup yields CDR1 SGHTA and CDR2 FQGNSA. J gave up 3 bases and V 5 bases, and 11 bases lay outside the gene matches. The CDR3 DNA reads TGTGCCAGCAGCCTGTGGGGCGGGGGTACAACAGATACGCAGTATTTT. Residues: CASSLWGGGTTDTQYF.

The chain joins TRBV19 to TRBJ2-3; no firm D call. Trimming stripped 5 bases from V and 0 bases from J, with 12 bases between. CDR3 length: 15 residues. Germline V CDR1 and CDR2: LNHDA, SQIVND (reference sequence). CDR3 DNA: TGTGCCAGTAGTGTGGGCTTGGTCAGCACAGATACGCAGTATTTT. Its protein is CASSVGLVSTDTQYF. The full variable domain, its missing parts supplied by reference TRBV19 and TRBJ2-3, is DGGITQSPKYLFRKEGQNVTLSCEQNLNHDAMYWYRQDPGQGLRLIYYSQIVNDFQKGDIAEGYSVSREKKESFPLTVTSAQKNPTAFYLCASSVGLVSTDTQYFGPGTRLTVL.

This chain uses TRBV29-1 with TRBJ2-5, with 10 bases matching TRBD1. V lost 6 bases, J lost 5 bases, and 6 bases stayed unmatched. This CDR3 is 13 amino acids long. Germline lookup yields CDR1 SQVTM and CDR2 ANQGSEA. In nucleotides, the CDR3 is TGCAGCGTGGCGACAGGGGGCCTGGAGACCCAGTACTTC. It is translated as CSVATGGLETQYF. The variable domain in full, completed from reference TRBV29-1 and TRBJ2-5, reads SAVISQKPSRDICQRGTSLTIQCQVDSQVTMMFWYRQQPGQSLTLIATANQGSEATYESGFVIDKFPISRPNLTFSTLTVSNMSPEDSSIYLCSVATGGLETQYFGPGTRLLVL.

The genes are TRBV19 and TRBJ1-2, with 10 bases identical to TRBD1. V gave up 10 bases and J gave up 4 bases; unmatched junction bases: 18. This CDR3 comprises 17 residues. Germline V CDR1 and CDR2: LNHDA, SQIVND (reference sequence). Here the CDR3 reads CATLPASRDRGIYGYTF. The DNA for the CDR3 is TGTGCCACCCTCCCCGCCAGCCGGGACAGGGGAATCTATGGCTACACCTTC.

As regards this clone: In the same sample, other DNA sequences code for this CDR3. The rearrangement uses TRBV2 and TRBJ1-1, with TRBD1 matching 8 bases. V shed 6 bases, J shed 5 bases, and the junction held 8 bases outside the gene matches. The CDR3 covers 14 residues. The V gene's germline CDR1 is SNHLY and CDR2 FYNNEI. The CDR3 loop reads CASSLQGVRTEAFF. CDR3 nucleotides: TGTGCCAGCAGCCTACAGGGGGTACGGACTGAAGCTTTCTTT.

This chain uses TRBV19 with TRBJ1-1; the D is unclear. Per the germline V gene, CDR1 is LNHDA and CDR2 is SQIVND (reference sequence). Trimming cost V 7 bases and J 7 bases, with 13 bases left between them. This CDR3 contains 12 residues. The chain's CDR3 is CASNHRRDEAFF. The CDR3 bases are TGTGCCAGTAACCATCGGAGGGATGAAGCTTTCTTT.

The V gene is TRBV5-4, the J gene TRBJ1-1, with D possibly matching TRBD1 (5 bases). This CDR3 has 13 amino acids. Per germline, CDR1 SGHNT and CDR2 YYREEE (reference sequence). The V end lost 3 bases, the J end lost 4 bases, and 10 bases lay between the germline ends. The chain's CDR3 is CASSSHRTTEAFF. As DNA, the CDR3 is TGTGCCAGCAGCTCCCACAGGACCACTGAAGCTTTCTTT.

A remark on this clone: At one boundary the junction diverges from the germline segment, which might be a read error. This chain links TRBV29-1 with TRBJ2-7; 8 nucleotides line up with TRBD1. The CDR3 sequence is 14 residues long. Germline loops: CDR1 SQVTM, CDR2 ANQGSEA. The CDR3 DNA follows: TGCAGCGTTCAGCCAGGGGGCGTAGACTACGCGCAGTACTTC. This translates into CSVQPGGVDYAQYF.

V and J are TRBV2 and TRBJ1-2; 12 nucleotides align to TRBD1. Trimming at V came to 8 bases and at J to 4 bases, leaving 11 bases not matched to a gene. The germline CDR1 and CDR2 sequences are SNHLY and FYNNEI. This CDR3 spans 16 amino acids. CDR3 region: CASCRDRGRITYGYTF. CDR3 coding DNA: TGTGCCAGCTGCCGGGACAGGGGGCGCATCACCTATGGCTACACCTTC.

V is TRBV9 and J is TRBJ2-7; possible D gene TRBD2, 5 bases. The V and J ends lost 3 bases and 9 bases respectively, with 16 bases between them. CDR1 and CDR2 from the germline V gene are SGDLS and YYNGEE. The CDR3 has 13 amino acids. The CDR3 DNA sequence: TGTGCCAGCAGCGCCGACCCTTCGGGGAGGCAGTACTTC. This translates into CASSADPSGRQYF.

The rearrangement joins TRBV29-1 to TRBJ1-1; D possibly corresponds to TRBD1 (6 bases). The length of the CDR3 is 12 residues. Looked up from germline, CDR1 is SQVTM and CDR2 is ANQGSEA. Trimming took 2 bases from V and 7 from J, leaving 11 bases between them. CDR3 amino acids: CSVEQGSYEAFF. DNA of the CDR3: TGCAGCGTTGAACAGGGGAGTTATGAAGCTTTCTTT.

J is TRBJ1-2 and V is TRBV29-1; tentatively, D is TRBD1 (6 bases). Germline V lookup: CDR1 SQVTM, CDR2 ANQGSEA. The CDR3 contains 14 residues. V lost 7 bases and J 3 bases, leaving 18 bases between the germline ends. The chain's CDR3 is CSAGTQAFDYGYTF. The CDR3 DNA follows: TGCAGCGCAGGGACACAAGCTTTCGACTATGGCTACACCTTC.